This entry is about one T cell receptor beta chain. These data belong to a study of shared clonotypes between healthy human individuals. The table came from immunoSEQ multiplex PCR; TCRdb's copy has only in-frame clones and leaves some out. The table records about a million clones, about 72% of them present only once. The germline V gene encodes CDR1 SGDLS and CDR2 YYNGEE. The ends were cut back, 4 bases at V and 0 bases at J, with 14 bases in the middle. The CDR3 is 15 amino acids. V is TRBV9 and J is TRBJ2-7; D is ambiguous. Sequencing was performed on memory CD4+ T cells from PBMCs. Documented subset: CD45RA-negative fraction. The sequence came from a man younger than 35 in good health. Some clones in this sample may be carry-over from other donors' samples. The CDR3 loop reads CASSRDGSSSYEQYF. Here the CDR3 DNA reads TGTGCCAGCAGCCGCGACGGGTCAAGCTCCTACGAGCAGTACTTC.